This T cell receptor beta chain was captured in a study of shared clonotypes between healthy human individuals. Study results and limitations: Generally, naive subsets (rather than memory subsets) showed larger estimated richness.

Of note for this clone: The antigen remains undetermined.

Samples underwent the assay at deep level. Researchers divided each subset's genomic DNA evenly across several immunoSEQ plates. Original processing methods: Filtering differed, since immunoSEQ gave only junction sequences and no quality scores. The repertoire was sequenced with immunoSEQ multiplex PCR; TCRdb's copy has only in-frame clones and lacks some. That table gives V, J and clone size, and the DNA gave D and trimming. The sample records some 2.3 million clones, over 85% being singletons. The source of this sequence is a man aged 18 to 35 in good health. Some clones in this sample may be carry-over from other donors' samples. The specimen was naive CD4+ T cells from PBMCs. As to subset: CD45RA+ positively selected.

CDR3 residues: CASSDREKTSGRTGELFF. The CDR3 DNA is TGTGCCAGCAGCGATCGGGAAAAGACTAGCGGGCGCACCGGGGAGCTGTTTTTT. V gene TRBV9 combines with J gene TRBJ2-2, with 10 bases lining up with TRBD2. Looked up from germline, CDR1 is SGDLS and CDR2 is YYNGEE. V lost 3 bases and J lost 4; bases outside the gene matches: 12. The CDR3 covers 18 residues.